The rows below give T cell receptor beta chains drawn from one sample of a study of blood T cell repertoires in COVID-19. The data were produced by immunoSEQ multiplex PCR, yet TCRdb's version contains in-frame clones alone and is incomplete. The sample yields roughly 440,000 clones, approximately 89% seen once. The sequenced sample consisted of peripheral blood. These receptor sequences come from a woman aged 45-65 years with COVID-19, enrolled during active disease. Each CDR3 is given with its conserved first and last residue. The D gene is left open where the match is weak. Only some rows state a clone size, as once, few, many or a class for expanded clones.

TRBV5-1	NA	TRBJ1-2	NA	CASSSGQIANYGYTF	TGCGCCAGCAGCTCAGGACAGATAGCTAACTATGGCTACACCTTC
TRBV19	NA	TRBJ2-1	NA	CASSRDRNSYNEQFF	TGTGCCAGTAGTCGAGACAGGAACTCCTACAATGAGCAGTTCTTC
TRBV6-4	NA	TRBJ2-7	NA	CASTQLRGPEQYF	TGTGCCAGCACTCAGCTCAGGGGCCCCGAGCAGTACTTC
TRBV29-1	once	TRBJ1-1	NA	CSATGGGNTEAFF	TGCAGCGCTACGGGAGGGGGGAACACTGAAGCTTTCTTT
TRBV28	NA	TRBJ1-6	NA	CASSLTGKMAPLHF	TGTGCCAGCAGTTTAACGGGGAAGATGGCACCCCTCCACTTT
TRBV28	NA	TRBJ1-2	TRBD1	CASSPPGQPYGYTF	TGTGCCAGCAGTCCTCCGGGACAGCCTTATGGCTACACCTTC
TRBV19	NA	TRBJ1-5	NA	CASSLRKESNQPQHF	TGTGCCAGTAGTCTTCGAAAGGAGAGCAATCAGCCCCAGCATTTT
TRBV13	once	TRBJ2-2	NA	CASSLWSGSGGELFF	TGTGCCAGCAGCTTATGGAGCGGAAGCGGCGGGGAGCTGTTTTTT
TRBV5-8	few	TRBJ1-2	NA	CASSWSGGSYGYTF	TGTGCCAGCAGCTGGTCGGGGGGCAGCTATGGCTACACCTTC
TRBV9	NA	TRBJ2-1	TRBD1	CASSARTGKYEQFF	TGTGCCAGCAGCGCCCGGACAGGGAAGTATGAGCAGTTCTTC
TRBV19	NA	TRBJ2-1	TRBD1	CASTPGQGLNNEQFF	TGTGCCAGTACTCCGGGACAGGGCCTTAACAATGAGCAGTTCTTC
TRBV19	few	TRBJ1-1	NA	CASSAQEGQNTEAFF	TGTGCCAGTAGTGCCCAAGAGGGACAGAACACTGAAGCTTTCTTT
TRBV7-2	NA	TRBJ1-2	NA	CASSLAGVVTYGYTF	TGTGCCAGCAGCTTAGCAGGGGTGGTCACCTATGGCTACACCTTC
TRBV6-6	NA	TRBJ2-7	TRBD2	CASRPSGDLYEQYF	TGTGCCAGCAGACCTAGCGGGGACCTCTACGAGCAGTACTTC
TRBV10-2	NA	TRBJ2-1	NA	CASSESGGEQFF	TGCGCCAGCAGTGAGTCTGGGGGGGAGCAGTTCTTC
TRBV5-1	NA	TRBJ2-2	TRBD1	CASSLLGGLTGELFF	TGCGCCAGCAGCTTGTTAGGGGGCTTGACCGGGGAGCTGTTTTTT
TRBV27	NA	TRBJ1-2	TRBD1	CASKGRGLSYGYTF	TGTGCCAGCAAGGGAAGGGGGCTTAGCTATGGCTACACCTTC
TRBV7-3	NA	TRBJ1-6	NA	CASSSDGQYNSPLHF	TGTGCCAGCAGCTCAGATGGACAGTATAATTCACCCCTCCACTTT
TRBV7-9	NA	TRBJ1-1	NA	CASSLGHRANTEAFF	TGTGCCAGCAGCCTGGGACACAGGGCGAACACTGAAGCTTTCTTT
TRBV3-1/TRBV3-2	once	TRBJ1-4	NA	CASSQGATNEKLFF	TGTGCCAGCAGCCAGGGCGCAACTAATGAAAAACTGTTTTTT
TRBV13	NA	TRBJ2-7	NA	CASSPPSGSTEQYF	TGTGCCAGCAGCCCCCCGTCAGGCTCCACCGAGCAGTACTTC
TRBV5-1	NA	TRBJ1-3	NA	CASSLGTTGLFSGNTIYF	TGCGCCAGCAGCTTGGGGACGACAGGCCTTTTCTCTGGAAACACCATATATTTT
TRBV24-1	NA	TRBJ1-2	NA	CATSELTGVYYGYTF	TGTGCCACCAGTGAACTTACCGGGGTCTACTATGGCTACACCTTC
TRBV5-1	NA	TRBJ2-7	NA	CASSLGQGLFFYEQYF	TGCGCCAGCAGCTTGGGGCAGGGGCTTTTTTTCTACGAGCAGTACTTC
TRBV3-1/TRBV3-2	NA	TRBJ2-7	TRBD1	CASSPGTGGYEQYF	TGTGCCAGCAGCCCAGGGACAGGGGGCTACGAGCAGTACTTC
TRBV10-3	NA	TRBJ1-1	NA	CAISEWGSEAFF	TGTGCCATCAGTGAATGGGGCAGTGAAGCTTTCTTT
TRBV5-1	NA	TRBJ2-3	NA	CASSLVYPGEDTQYF	TGCGCCAGCAGCTTGGTCTACCCGGGGGAAGATACGCAGTATTTT
TRBV5-1	NA	TRBJ1-4	NA	CASSFGGGKEKLFF	TGCGCCAGCAGCTTCGGCGGGGGTAAGGAAAAACTGTTTTTT
TRBV2	NA	TRBJ1-2	NA	CASRGGAGYGYTF	TGTGCCAGCAGAGGAGGGGCGGGCTATGGCTACACCTTC
TRBV5-1	NA	TRBJ2-3	NA	CASSPGVTDTQYF	TGCGCCAGCAGCCCGGGAGTCACAGATACGCAGTATTTT
TRBV2	NA	TRBJ1-6	NA	CASSGGSYNSPLHF	TGTGCCAGCAGCGGGGGTTCCTATAATTCACCCCTCCACTTT
TRBV9	once	TRBJ2-5	TRBD1	CASSVVGDRGETQYF	TGTGCCAGCAGCGTAGTAGGGGACAGGGGAGAGACCCAGTACTTC
TRBV7-2	NA	TRBJ1-1	NA	CASSSNLNTEAFF	TGTGCCAGCAGCTCCAATCTGAACACTGAAGCTTTCTTT
TRBV29-1	NA	TRBJ2-3	NA	CSVEEGGTDTQYF	TGCAGCGTTGAAGAGGGGGGAACAGATACGCAGTATTTT
TRBV2	NA	TRBJ2-3	TRBD2	CASIGGSSTDTQYF	TGTGCCAGCATCGGGGGGTCTAGCACAGATACGCAGTATTTT
TRBV6-6	NA	TRBJ2-2	TRBD2	CASSSSGGSTGELFF	TGTGCCAGCAGTTCTAGCGGGGGGTCAACCGGGGAGCTGTTTTTT
TRBV6-5	NA	TRBJ2-5	NA	CASREASETQYF	TGTGCCAGCCGCGAGGCATCGGAGACCCAGTACTTC